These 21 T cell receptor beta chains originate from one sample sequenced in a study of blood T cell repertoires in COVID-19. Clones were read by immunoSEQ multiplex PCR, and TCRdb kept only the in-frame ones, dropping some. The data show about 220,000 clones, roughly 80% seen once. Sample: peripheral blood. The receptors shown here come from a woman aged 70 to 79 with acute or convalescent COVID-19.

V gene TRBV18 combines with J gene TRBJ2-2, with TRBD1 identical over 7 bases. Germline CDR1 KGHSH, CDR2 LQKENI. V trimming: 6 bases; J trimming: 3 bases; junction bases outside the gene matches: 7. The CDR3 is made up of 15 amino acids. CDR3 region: CASSLHGTDTGELFF. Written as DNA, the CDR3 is TGTGCCAGCTCCCTACATGGGACAGACACCGGGGAGCTGTTTTTT.

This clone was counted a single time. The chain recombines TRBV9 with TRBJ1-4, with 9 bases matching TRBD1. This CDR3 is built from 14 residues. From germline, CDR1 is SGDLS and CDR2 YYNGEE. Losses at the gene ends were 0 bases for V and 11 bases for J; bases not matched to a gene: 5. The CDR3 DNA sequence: TGTGCCAGCAGCGTAGGGGGACAGGGTACGAAACTGTTTTTT. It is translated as CASSVGGQGTKLFF.

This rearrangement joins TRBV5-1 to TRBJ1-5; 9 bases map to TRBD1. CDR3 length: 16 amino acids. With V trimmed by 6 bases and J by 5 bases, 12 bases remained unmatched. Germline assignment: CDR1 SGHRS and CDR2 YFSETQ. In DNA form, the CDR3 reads TGCGCCAGCAACCGAAGGGACAGGGCCCTTTATCAGCCCCAGCATTTT. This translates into CASNRRDRALYQPQHF.

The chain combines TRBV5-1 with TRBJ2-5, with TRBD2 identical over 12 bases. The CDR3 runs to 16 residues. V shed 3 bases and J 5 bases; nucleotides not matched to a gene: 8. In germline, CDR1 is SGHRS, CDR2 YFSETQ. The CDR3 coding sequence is TGCGCCAGCAGCTCAGGACTAGCGGGGTGGAGGGAGACCCAGTACTTC. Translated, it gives CASSSGLAGWRETQYF.

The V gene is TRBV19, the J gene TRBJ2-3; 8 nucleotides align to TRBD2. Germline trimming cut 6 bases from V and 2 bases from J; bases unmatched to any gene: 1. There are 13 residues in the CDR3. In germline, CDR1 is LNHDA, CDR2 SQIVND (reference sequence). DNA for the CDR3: TGTGCCAGTAGGACTAGCGACACAGATACGCAGTATTTT. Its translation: CASRTSDTDTQYF.

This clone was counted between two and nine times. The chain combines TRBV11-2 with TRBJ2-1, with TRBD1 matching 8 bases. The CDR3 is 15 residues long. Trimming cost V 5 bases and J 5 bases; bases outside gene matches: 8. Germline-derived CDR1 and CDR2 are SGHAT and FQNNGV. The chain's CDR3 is CASSGTQGANNEQFF. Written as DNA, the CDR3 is TGTGCCAGCAGCGGTACGCAGGGGGCCAACAATGAGCAGTTCTTC. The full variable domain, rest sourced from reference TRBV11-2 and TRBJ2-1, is EAGVAQSPRYKIIEKRQSVAFWCNPISGHATLYWYQQILGQGPKLLIQFQNNGVVDDSQLPKDRFSAERLKGVDSTLKIQPAKLEDSAVYLCASSGTQGANNEQFFGPGTRLTVL.

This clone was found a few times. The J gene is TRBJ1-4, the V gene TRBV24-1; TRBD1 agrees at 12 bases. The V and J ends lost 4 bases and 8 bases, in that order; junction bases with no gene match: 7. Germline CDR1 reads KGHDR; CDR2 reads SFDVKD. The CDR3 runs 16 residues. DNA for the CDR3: TGTGCCACCAGTGACCGGGGGGGGACAGGGGGCGAAAAACTGTTTTTT. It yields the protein CATSDRGGTGGEKLFF.

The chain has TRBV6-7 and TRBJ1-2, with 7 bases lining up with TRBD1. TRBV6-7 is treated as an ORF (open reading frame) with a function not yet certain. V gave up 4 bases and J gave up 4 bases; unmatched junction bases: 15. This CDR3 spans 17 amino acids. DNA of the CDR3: TGTGCCAGCAGTTTCTACCATTCCAGGGGGGCACGCTATGGCTACACCTTC. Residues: CASSFYHSRGARYGYTF.

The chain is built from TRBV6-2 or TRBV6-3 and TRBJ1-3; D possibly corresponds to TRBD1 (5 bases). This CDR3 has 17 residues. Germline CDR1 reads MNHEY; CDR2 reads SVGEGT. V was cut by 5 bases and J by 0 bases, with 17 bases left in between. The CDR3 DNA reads TGTGCCAGCAGTACCCGGTCCGACAGAACCTCTGGAAACACCATATATTTT. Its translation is CASSTRSDRTSGNTIYF.

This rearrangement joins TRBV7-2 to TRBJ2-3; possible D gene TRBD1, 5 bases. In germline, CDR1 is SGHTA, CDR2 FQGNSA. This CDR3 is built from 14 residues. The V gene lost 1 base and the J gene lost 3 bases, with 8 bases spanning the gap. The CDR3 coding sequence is TGTGCCAGCAGCTTAGTTAAGGGGACAGATACGCAGTATTTT. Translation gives CASSLVKGTDTQYF.

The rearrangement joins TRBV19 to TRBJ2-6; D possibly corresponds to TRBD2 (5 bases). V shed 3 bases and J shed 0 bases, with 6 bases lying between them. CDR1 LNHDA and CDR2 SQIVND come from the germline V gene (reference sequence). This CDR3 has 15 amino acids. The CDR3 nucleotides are TGTGCCAGTAGTATGAGGGACTCTGGGGCCAACGTCCTGACTTTC. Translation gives CASSMRDSGANVLTF.

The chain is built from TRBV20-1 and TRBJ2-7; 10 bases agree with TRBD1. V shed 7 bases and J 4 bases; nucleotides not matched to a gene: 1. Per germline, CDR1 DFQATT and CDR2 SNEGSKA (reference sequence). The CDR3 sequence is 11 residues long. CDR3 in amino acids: CSGDRGYEQYF. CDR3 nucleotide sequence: TGCAGTGGGGACAGGGGTTACGAGCAGTACTTC.

In DNA form, the CDR3 reads TGTGCCAGCAGCGTAACGCTAGCGGGGGCAGGGGGCACCGGGGAGCTGTTTTTT. Translated: CASSVTLAGAGGTGELFF. The chain couples TRBV9 to TRBJ2-2; 10 nucleotides agree with TRBD2. Per germline, CDR1 SGDLS and CDR2 YYNGEE. This CDR3 is built from 18 residues. V lost 1 base and J lost 4; bases outside the gene matches: 10.

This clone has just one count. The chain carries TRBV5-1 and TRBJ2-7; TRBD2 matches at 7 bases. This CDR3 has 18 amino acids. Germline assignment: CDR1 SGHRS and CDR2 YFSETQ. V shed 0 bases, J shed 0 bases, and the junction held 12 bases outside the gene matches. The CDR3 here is CASSLGSRGGESSYEQYF. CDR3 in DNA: TGCGCCAGCAGCTTGGGGTCCCGGGGAGGGGAAAGCTCCTACGAGCAGTACTTC. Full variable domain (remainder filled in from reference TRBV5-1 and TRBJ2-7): KAGVTQTPRYLIKTRGQQVTLSCSPISGHRSVSWYQQTPGQGLQFLFEYFSETQRNKGNFPGRFSGRQFSNSRSEMNVSTLELGDSALYLCASSLGSRGGESSYEQYFGPGTRLTVT.

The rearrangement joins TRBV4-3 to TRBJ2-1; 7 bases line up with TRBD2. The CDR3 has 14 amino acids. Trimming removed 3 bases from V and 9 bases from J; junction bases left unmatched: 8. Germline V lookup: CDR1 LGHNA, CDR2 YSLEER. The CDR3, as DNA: TGCGCCAGCAGCCAGGTTGGGACTACGGGTGAGCAGTTCTTC. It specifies CASSQVGTTGEQFF.

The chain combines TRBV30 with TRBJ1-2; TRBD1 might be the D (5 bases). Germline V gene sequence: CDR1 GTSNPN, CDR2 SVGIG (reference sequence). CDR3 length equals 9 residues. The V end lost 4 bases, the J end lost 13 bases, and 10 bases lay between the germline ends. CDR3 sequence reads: CAWTYGGTF. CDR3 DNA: TGTGCCTGGACGTACGGGGGCACCTTC.

The DNA of the CDR3 is TGTGCCAGCAGCTTGGTTCCAGGGAGGGAGCAGTACGTC. Its protein product is CASSLVPGREQYV. J is TRBJ2-7 and V is TRBV5-4, with D possibly matching TRBD2 (6 bases). CDR1 and CDR2 (germline): SGHNT, YYREEE (reference sequence). Trimming left V 0 bases short and J 7 bases short, with 11 bases between. CDR3 length equals 13 residues.

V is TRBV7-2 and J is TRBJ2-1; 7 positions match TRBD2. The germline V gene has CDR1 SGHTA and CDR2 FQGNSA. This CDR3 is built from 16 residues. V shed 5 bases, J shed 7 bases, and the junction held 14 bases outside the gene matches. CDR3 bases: TGTGCCAGCAGCGGAGGGACTGGGAGGGATCTTAATGAGCAGTTCTTC. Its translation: CASSGGTGRDLNEQFF.

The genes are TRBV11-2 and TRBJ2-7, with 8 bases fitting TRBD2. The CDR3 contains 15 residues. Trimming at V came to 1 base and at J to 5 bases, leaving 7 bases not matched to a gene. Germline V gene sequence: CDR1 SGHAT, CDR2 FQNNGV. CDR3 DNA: TGTGCCAGCAGCTTAGCGGGGGGGCGAAGGAACGAGCAGTACTTC. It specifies CASSLAGGRRNEQYF.

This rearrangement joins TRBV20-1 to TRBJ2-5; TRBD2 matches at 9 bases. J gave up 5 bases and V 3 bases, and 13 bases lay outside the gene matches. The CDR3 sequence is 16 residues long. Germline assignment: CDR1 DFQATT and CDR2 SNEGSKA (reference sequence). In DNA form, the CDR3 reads TGCAGTGCTAGTCGCCGCGGGGGGGGGAGTGTGGAGACCCAGTACTTC. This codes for CSASRRGGGSVETQYF.

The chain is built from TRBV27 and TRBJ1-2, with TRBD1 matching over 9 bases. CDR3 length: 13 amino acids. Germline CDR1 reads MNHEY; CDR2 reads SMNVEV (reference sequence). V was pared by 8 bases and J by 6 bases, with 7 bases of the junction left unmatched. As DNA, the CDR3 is TGTGCCAGCCGGATGACAGGGGGGGATGGCTACACCTTC. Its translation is CASRMTGGDGYTF.